This is a list of T cell receptor beta chains from one sample in a study of T cells in Graves' hyperthyroidism and ophthalmopathy. Using its own MiXCR run on the multiplex PCR reads, TCRdb lists one record per CDR3 protein. Here the sample spans fewer than 700,000 distinct CDR3 sequences, roughly 18% being singletons. Sample: blood. These receptor sequences come from a woman in her late teens or twenties with Graves' ophthalmopathy. The conserved cysteine and the conserved F or W are not part of the CDR3 here. Each record gives: CDR3 protein, D gene, V gene. The D gene is left open where the match is weak.

SASDFTLAKNIQY,.,TRBV20-1
ASSQVTSGDYNEQF,TRBD2,TRBV3-1
ASSERLKISNQPQH,.,TRBV2
ASSLGGDRDNSPLH,TRBD1,TRBV28
ASRRQGSYEQY,TRBD1,TRBV6-1
ASSQLGTGTDTQY,.,TRBV28
ASSLTGIYNEQF,.,TRBV5-1
ASSPSTSGRAIPYEQY,TRBD2,TRBV5-8
ASSESMVQGWPYGTQY,.,TRBV10-1
ASSLGTSGRNEQF,TRBD2,TRBV27
ASSYPTRQGHNEKLF,TRBD1,TRBV6-7
ASSSSGSSNVLREQY,.,TRBV7-9
ASSLQHPGSANTEAF,.,TRBV27
ASRGMADTQY,.,TRBV2
ASSQDFSGNYGYT,.,TRBV3-1
ASSFPGLLLPEQY,.,TRBV28
SARWTGETQY,TRBD1,TRBV20-1
ASSLEGSEQF,.,TRBV27
ASSLGAGAGETQY,TRBD2,TRBV7-3
ASSGGGRYEQY,TRBD2,TRBV6-1
ASRPPGSDYEQY,.,TRBV27
ASSLAVHPPGGYT,.,TRBV7-8
ASSKLEGGTEAF,.,TRBV7-2
ASRETGNLNTEAF,.,TRBV28
ASSRPWGNQPQH,.,TRBV11-2
ASSPNGGPFYGYT,.,TRBV7-6
ASSLKTDLRNSPLH,.,TRBV5-1
AISESSRGRTDTQY,.,TRBV10-3
SARVQAHYGYT,.,TRBV20-1
ASSYTEAGPQH,.,TRBV6-5
ASSEWAPVYGYT,.,TRBV6-1
ASRDRGNYGYT,TRBD1,TRBV6-1
ASSVTAGDFVDTQY,TRBD2,TRBV9
SVYNRGRGYGYT,TRBD1,TRBV20-1
SVEDHEANYGYT,.,TRBV29-1